This T cell receptor (beta chain) emerged from a study of T cell repertoires in cytomegalovirus infection. Study background: Both recently identified HLA-C-restricted and well-studied HLA-B-restricted CMV epitopes were used in the study. TCR beta signatures that were public indicated CMV infection and matching HLA type. Notes on the study in general: Using cumulative public TCR beta family frequency, the authors identified those who carried CMV together with the relevant HLA. CMV-specific TCR beta clonotypes restricted by HLA-C were the ones dominating the ex vivo response.

The ends lost 5 bases at V and 2 bases at J; junction bases unmatched: 11. The CDR3 loop spans 18 amino acids. From germline, CDR1 is SGHTA and CDR2 FQGTGA. MiXCR, applied by TCRdb to the reads, yields one record per CDR3 protein. The table shows about 110,000 distinct CDR3 sequences, with 42% occurring only once. A word on this clonotype: What it binds is not known.

The sample here was CD8+ T cells from cultured PBMCs, taken from culture after CMV antigen stimulation. The rearrangement joins TRBV7-3 to TRBJ1-5, with TRBD1 matching over 11 bases. This TCR was sampled from a human donor in good health (CMV status not recorded). Some clones in this sample may be carry-over from other donors' samples. The DNA of the CDR3 is TGTGCCAGCAGCCAACCGGGACAGGGGGGGGAAGGCAATCAGCCCCAGCATTTT. It specifies CASSQPGQGGEGNQPQHF.